Shown below are 18 T cell receptor beta chains from a single sample sequenced in a study of CD8 T cells in ankylosing spondylitis. Using its own MiXCR run on the 5' RACE reads, TCRdb lists one record per CDR3 protein. This repertoire shows roughly 38,000 distinct CDR3 sequences, about 9.4% found once; its top ten account for roughly a sixth. The sequencing input was blood, either unsorted or a sorted T cell fraction (not recorded which). The receptor source for this set is a male donor with ankylosing spondylitis or in good health (not recorded which).

Ten or more counts support this clonotype. This rearrangement joins TRBV5-1 to TRBJ2-2; possible D gene TRBD2, 5 bases. Germline-derived CDR1 and CDR2 are SGHRS and YFSETQ. The CDR3 length is 14 residues. V was cut by 1 base and J by 1 base, with 5 bases left in between. CDR3 sequence reads: CASSLSGNTGELFF. In DNA, the CDR3 is TGCGCCAGCAGCTTGAGCGGGAACACCGGGGAGCTGTTTTTT.

This clonotype was seen repeatedly, ten times or more. The V call is TRBV12-3 or TRBV12-4, the J call TRBJ1-6; D possibly corresponds to TRBD1 (5 bases). CDR3 length: 14 residues. Trimming took 5 bases from V and 7 from J, leaving 12 bases between them. The CDR3 region has the DNA TGTGCCAGCAGTGAGCGGCAGGGAAATTCACCCCTCCACTTT. As protein: CASSERQGNSPLHF.

The table lists this clonotype with many counts. The chain has TRBV20-1 and TRBJ1-2, with 8 nucleotides matching TRBD1. This CDR3 contains 14 residues. The germline CDR1 and CDR2 sequences are DFQATT and SNEGSKA (reference sequence). J was trimmed by 2 bases and V by 4 bases; bases with no gene match: 6. The CDR3 reads CSATPGTGNYGYTF. The CDR3 DNA follows: TGCAGTGCTACCCCCGGGACAGGAAACTATGGCTACACCTTC.

This clonotype was counted many times. V usage is TRBV7-6 and J usage is TRBJ2-5; 8 bases agree with TRBD1. Germline V gives CDR1 SGHVS, CDR2 FNYEAQ. V shed 5 bases, J shed 5 bases, and the junction held 10 bases outside the gene matches. This CDR3 spans 15 amino acids. CDR3 in amino acids: CASSPTAGQGETQYF. In DNA form, the CDR3 reads TGTGCCAGCAGCCCAACCGCCGGACAGGGTGAGACCCAGTACTTC.

This clonotype was seen repeatedly, ten times or more. In DNA, the CDR3 is TGCGCCAGCAGCTTCACGACAGGGGAAACCGGGGAGCTGTTTTTT. The encoded protein is CASSFTTGETGELFF. V gene TRBV5-1 combines with J gene TRBJ2-2; the match to TRBD1 covers 8 bases. The CDR3 sequence is 15 residues long. V lost 2 bases and J lost 5; bases outside the gene matches: 5. Germline CDR1 SGHRS, CDR2 YFSETQ.

A few counts support this clonotype. This chain uses TRBV6-1 with TRBJ2-3; a possible D gene is TRBD2 (6 bases). In germline, CDR1 is MNHNS, CDR2 SASEGT. Trimming cost V 6 bases and J 3 bases, with 22 bases left between them. The CDR3 runs to 17 residues. Here the CDR3 reads CASRRGNATQRTDTQYF. In DNA form, the CDR3 reads TGTGCCAGCAGACGCGGGAACGCAACGCAGAGAACAGATACGCAGTATTTT.

Many counts were recorded for this clonotype. V is TRBV9 and J is TRBJ1-5; possible D gene TRBD1, 5 bases. This CDR3 contains 15 residues. From germline, CDR1 is SGDLS and CDR2 YYNGEE. Trimming pared 0 bases from V and 8 bases from J, leaving 15 bases between. The CDR3 coding sequence is TGTGCCAGCAGCGTAGGGGACGGCCGAACTGAGCCCCAGCATTTT. Translated: CASSVGDGRTEPQHF.

The CDR3 bases are TGTGCCAGCAGTCCCACTAGCGGTTCGTCCTACGAGCAGTACTTC. It translates to CASSPTSGSSYEQYF. V usage is TRBV2 and J usage is TRBJ2-7, with 8 nucleotides matching TRBD2. The V segment lost 5 bases and the J segment 1 base; nucleotides outside the gene matches: 7. The CDR3 contains 15 residues. Germline-derived CDR1 and CDR2 are SNHLY and FYNNEI.

This clonotype was seen repeatedly, ten times or more. This sequence joins TRBV4-1 and TRBJ2-7, with TRBD2 matching 9 bases. CDR3 size: 17 residues. CDR1 MGHRA and CDR2 YSYEKL come from the germline V gene. V shed 1 base and J 6 bases; nucleotides not matched to a gene: 13. The CDR3 nucleotides read TGCGCCAGCAGCCAAGGGATGGCGGGAGGGTCTCGAGTCGAGCAGTACTTC. Protein product: CASSQGMAGGSRVEQYF.

This clonotype is judged medium-sized. V is TRBV20-1 and J is TRBJ1-4; 7 bases align to TRBD1. Trimming at V came to 3 bases and at J to 8 bases, leaving 6 bases not matched to a gene. The germline V gene encodes CDR1 DFQATT and CDR2 SNEGSKA (reference sequence). The CDR3 covers 13 residues. CDR3 DNA: TGCAGTGCTAGTACAGGGGTGGGGGAAAAACTGTTTTTT. Translation: CSASTGVGEKLFF.

This clonotype was counted many times. This chain connects TRBV28 to TRBJ2-2, with unresolved D. Trimming cost V 0 bases and J 7 bases, with 6 bases left between them. Germline CDR1 reads MDHEN; CDR2 reads SYDVKM. The CDR3 is made up of 13 amino acids. The CDR3 region has the DNA TGTGCCAGCAGTTTATGGGCGTTCGGGGAGCTGTTTTTT. It specifies CASSLWAFGELFF.

Many counts were recorded for this clonotype. The chain has TRBV5-1 and TRBJ2-1; 10 bases are a match to TRBD2. The CDR3 extends over 16 amino acids. V lost 0 bases to trimming and J lost 6 bases; unmatched junction nucleotides: 6. Germline CDR1 and CDR2: SGHRS and YFSETQ. The CDR3 reads CASSLDTSGNANEQFF. The DNA for the CDR3 is TGCGCCAGCAGCTTGGATACTAGCGGGAATGCCAATGAGCAGTTCTTC.

This clonotype has at least ten counts. The chain employs TRBV9 and TRBJ2-3, with D possibly matching TRBD1 (5 bases). The CDR3 is 15 residues long. CDR1 and CDR2 from the germline V gene are SGDLS and YYNGEE. Trimming took off 0 bases at V and 4 bases at J, with 12 bases between the two ends. The CDR3 is CASSVVGQGADTQYF. The CDR3, as DNA: TGTGCCAGCAGCGTAGTAGGCCAGGGCGCAGATACGCAGTATTTT.

The table lists this clonotype with many counts. This sequence joins TRBV19 and TRBJ1-3; tentative D call: TRBD1 (5 bases). V lost 5 bases to trimming and J lost 2 bases, with 10 bases between them. CDR1 and CDR2 (germline): LNHDA, SQIVND (reference sequence). The CDR3 length is 14 residues. CDR3 amino acids: CASSVDSAGNTIYF. The CDR3 DNA follows: TGTGCCAGTAGTGTTGACAGCGCTGGAAACACCATATATTTT.

This clonotype has more than one count but fewer than ten. This chain links TRBV29-1 with TRBJ1-1, with TRBD1 as a possible D gene (5 bases). Per germline, CDR1 SQVTM and CDR2 ANQGSEA. This CDR3 has 14 residues. Trimming cost V 2 bases and J 0 bases, with 10 bases left between them. The CDR3 here is CSVERAGVNTEAFF. CDR3 sequence (DNA): TGCAGCGTTGAAAGGGCGGGGGTGAACACTGAAGCTTTCTTT.

The table lists this clonotype with a few counts. The chain links TRBV28 to TRBJ2-7; TRBD1 matches at 9 bases. The CDR3 sequence is 14 residues long. V lost 10 bases, J lost 3 bases, and 10 bases stayed unmatched. CDR1 and CDR2 from the germline V gene are MDHEN and SYDVKM. CDR3: CAMSPGTGLYEQYF. The CDR3 nucleotides are TGTGCCATGAGTCCCGGGACAGGGCTCTACGAGCAGTACTTC.

In its sample, this clonotype was seen many times. The chain links TRBV6-4 to TRBJ2-6; tentative D call: TRBD2 (5 bases). Trimming stripped 7 bases from V and 1 base from J, with 17 bases between. CDR3 length: 17 residues. Germline V lookup: CDR1 MRHNA, CDR2 SNTAGT. Written as DNA, the CDR3 is TGTGCCAGCAACCCAGGACTCCCAAATTCTGGGGCCAACGTCCTGACTTTC. Translating it yields CASNPGLPNSGANVLTF.

This clonotype appeared many times. V and J are TRBV10-3 and TRBJ2-1; a possible D gene is TRBD2 (6 bases). V was cut by 3 bases and J by 3 bases, with 9 bases left in between. The CDR3 is 14 amino acids. The germline V gene encodes CDR1 ENHRY and CDR2 SYGVKD. CDR3 in DNA: TGTGCCATCAGTGATAGCGGAGACTACAATGAGCAGTTCTTC. Its protein is CAISDSGDYNEQFF.